One sample yielded the 12 T cell receptor beta chains listed below, sequenced in a study of T cells in women clearing cervical HPV infection. Some clones are missing from TCRdb's copy, which holds only in-frame ones; the method was immunoSEQ multiplex PCR. This sample's clone table lists 46,000 or so clones. Sequences were obtained from blood buffy coat. Receptors were obtained from a woman aged 18-69 years with a cervical HPV16 infection that either progressed to CIN3+ or cleared (not recorded which).

For this clone: The read falls 3 residues short of the CDR3 end, and the missing part is taken from the germline J gene. The rearrangement joins TRBV19 to TRBJ2-1; possible D gene TRBD1, 5 bases. Germline values: CDR1 LNHDA, CDR2 SQIVND (reference sequence). Trimming shortened V by 7 bases and J by 2 bases, and 12 bases separated the two germline ends. The length of the CDR3 is 14 residues. CDR3 DNA (partial): TGTGCCAGTAACCCCCAGGGCCCCTACAATGAG. Its translation: CASNPQGPYNE. The full CDR3 reads CASNPQGPYNEQFF. Full variable domain (remainder filled in from reference TRBV19 and TRBJ2-1): DGGITQSPKYLFRKEGQNVTLSCEQNLNHDAMYWYRQDPGQGLRLIYYSQIVNDFQKGDIAEGYSVSREKKESFPLTVTSAQKNPTAFYLCASNPQGPYNEQFFGPGTRLTVL.

Regarding this clone: Read coverage stops 3 residues before the CDR3 terminus; the germline J gene supplies the remainder. This chain links TRBV30 with TRBJ1-1; D is ambiguous. Germline loops: CDR1 GTSNPN, CDR2 SVGIG (reference sequence). The CDR3 contains 12 residues. Trimming left V 5 bases short and J 1 base short, with 8 bases between. The CDR3 bases that were read are TGTGCCTGGGGGCGAGGGAACACTGAA. This codes for CAWGRGNTE. The CDR3 in full is CAWGRGNTEAFF.

As for this clone: The read ends 3 residues early relative to the CDR3; the germline J gene fills the gap. The V and J genes are TRBV2 and TRBJ1-5; 7 bases agree with TRBD1. Trimming cost V 5 bases and J 7 bases; bases outside gene matches: 5. The length of the CDR3 is 13 residues. The germline V gene has CDR1 SNHLY and CDR2 FYNNEI. The chain's CDR3 is CASSRQGGQPQHF. The covered CDR3 bases are TGTGCCAGCAGTCGACAGGGCGGGCAGCCC.

As concerns this clone: The read stops 3 residues short of the end of the CDR3; the missing end is completed from the germline J gene. This chain joins TRBV29-1 and TRBJ1-3; 8 positions match TRBD1. In germline, CDR1 is SQVTM, CDR2 ANQGSEA. The V segment lost 2 bases and the J segment 4 bases; nucleotides outside the gene matches: 7. CDR3 length: 15 residues. The CDR3 bases that were read are TGCAGCGTTGAACAGGGGGCTTACGACGGAAACACC. Translated, it gives CSVEQGAYDGNT. The whole CDR3 sequence reads CSVEQGAYDGNTIYF.

A remark on this clone: The read ends 3 residues early relative to the CDR3; the germline J gene fills the gap. V usage is TRBV7-2 and J usage is TRBJ2-7; TRBD2 is a possible D gene (5 bases). This CDR3 region has 15 residues. Trimming left V 2 bases short and J 3 bases short, with 14 bases between. CDR1 is SGHTA, CDR2 FQGNSA, per germline. Incomplete CDR3 DNA: TGTGCCAGCAGCTTACCCGCGCTAGCCAACTACGAG. This sequence encodes CASSLPALANYE. The CDR3 in its entirety is CASSLPALANYEQYF.

As to this clone: The sequenced fragment ends 3 residues before the CDR3 boundary, so the rest is inferred from the germline J gene. This CDR3 is also generated by other DNA sequences in the sample. V gene TRBV2 combines with J gene TRBJ1-4; 7 bases match TRBD1. V was pared by 7 bases and J by 7 bases, with 9 bases of the junction left unmatched. This CDR3 has 14 residues. Germline V gives CDR1 SNHLY, CDR2 FYNNEI. The covered CDR3 bases are TGTGCCAGCACCCCGGGGAGGGGGCCTGAAAAA. Translated, it gives CASTPGRGPEK. The full-length CDR3 reads as CASTPGRGPEKLFF.

As to this clone: The sequenced fragment ends 3 residues before the CDR3 boundary, so the rest is inferred from the germline J gene. The chain joins TRBV29-1 to TRBJ2-7; TRBD2 agrees at 10 bases. This CDR3 region has 15 residues. J gave up 3 bases and V 4 bases, and 9 bases lay outside the gene matches. Germline V gene sequence: CDR1 SQVTM, CDR2 ANQGSEA. The DNA read from the CDR3 is TGCAGCGTTGGGCATAGCGGGGGGACGGACTACGAG. Translated: CSVGHSGGTDYE. In full, the CDR3 reads CSVGHSGGTDYEQYF.

On this clone: The sequenced fragment ends 3 residues before the CDR3 boundary, so the rest is inferred from the germline J gene. The chain combines TRBV19 with TRBJ2-3; 9 bases line up with TRBD2. Germline lookup yields CDR1 LNHDA and CDR2 SQIVND (reference sequence). This CDR3 has 17 residues. V dropped 10 bases and J dropped 2; count of bases not matched to a gene: 16. The CDR3 DNA, read in part, is TGTGCCACCAGATCCGGGGCGGGGGGGAAACTCACAGATACG. Its protein product is CATRSGAGGKLTDT. In full, the CDR3 is CATRSGAGGKLTDTQYF. The full variable domain, its missing parts supplied by reference TRBV19 and TRBJ2-3, is DGGITQSPKYLFRKEGQNVTLSCEQNLNHDAMYWYRQDPGQGLRLIYYSQIVNDFQKGDIAEGYSVSREKKESFPLTVTSAQKNPTAFYLCATRSGAGGKLTDTQYFGPGTRLTVL.

Regarding this clone: The CDR3 end is not reached by the read, which stops 3 residues before it; the germline J gene fills it in. This chain connects TRBV7-2 to TRBJ2-2; D perhaps matches TRBD2 (6 bases). Looked up from germline, CDR1 is SGHTA and CDR2 is FQGNSA. Deletions cut 5 bases from V and 7 bases from J, with 14 bases between. There are 14 residues in the CDR3. Incomplete CDR3 DNA: TGTGCCAGCAGCCTCCTAGCGTTTGGCGGGGAG. It is translated as CASSLLAFGGE. The whole CDR3 is CASSLLAFGGELFF.

On this clone itself: The read terminates 3 residues ahead of where the CDR3 ends, so the germline J gene completes it. The chain combines TRBV7-9 with TRBJ2-5, with D maybe TRBD2 (6 bases). From germline, CDR1 is SEHNR and CDR2 FQNEAQ (reference sequence). CDR3 length: 14 residues. Trimming shortened V by 4 bases and J by 7 bases, and 16 bases separated the two germline ends. CDR3 DNA, as far as it was read: TGTGCCAGCAGCTCCCCGCGGGGCTATGGGACC. It specifies CASSSPRGYGT. The whole CDR3 protein reads CASSSPRGYGTQYF. The variable domain in full, with the rest retrieved from reference TRBV7-9 and TRBJ2-5, is DTGVSQNPRHKITKRGQNVTFRCDPISEHNRLYWYRQTLGQGPEFLTYFQNEAQLEKSRLLSDRFSAERPKGSFSTLEIQRTEQGDSAMYLCASSSPRGYGTQYFGPGTRLLVL.

This CDR3 is CASSAVASPPETQYF. The CDR3 bases that were read are TGTGCCAGCAGCGCTGTGGCTAGCCCCCCAGAGACC. The chain couples TRBV7-9 to TRBJ2-5; possibly TRBD2 for D (5 bases). The read falls 3 residues short of the CDR3 end, and the missing part is taken from the germline J gene. V gave up 5 bases and J gave up 4 bases, with 17 bases separating them. The CDR3 totals 15 residues. CDR1 SEHNR and CDR2 FQNEAQ come from the germline V gene (reference sequence).

About this clone: The read falls 3 residues short of the CDR3 end, and the missing part is taken from the germline J gene. The rearrangement links TRBV7-2 to TRBJ2-3; 10 positions match TRBD2. The trim removed 0 bases at V and 1 base at J, leaving 4 bases unmatched. The CDR3 has 17 amino acids. Germline V gene data show CDR1 as SGHTA and CDR2 as FQGNSA. The sequenced CDR3 bases are TGTGCCAGCAGCTTAGCCCCAGCGGGAGGGGGCACAGATACG. Protein product: CASSLAPAGGGTDT. The whole CDR3 region reads CASSLAPAGGGTDTQYF. The full variable domain, rest sourced from reference TRBV7-2 and TRBJ2-3, is GAGVSQSPSNKVTEKGKDVELRCDPISGHTALYWYRQSLGQGLEFLIYFQGNSAPDKSGLPSDRFSAERTGGSVSTLTIQRTQQEDSAVYLCASSLAPAGGGTDTQYFGPGTRLTVL.